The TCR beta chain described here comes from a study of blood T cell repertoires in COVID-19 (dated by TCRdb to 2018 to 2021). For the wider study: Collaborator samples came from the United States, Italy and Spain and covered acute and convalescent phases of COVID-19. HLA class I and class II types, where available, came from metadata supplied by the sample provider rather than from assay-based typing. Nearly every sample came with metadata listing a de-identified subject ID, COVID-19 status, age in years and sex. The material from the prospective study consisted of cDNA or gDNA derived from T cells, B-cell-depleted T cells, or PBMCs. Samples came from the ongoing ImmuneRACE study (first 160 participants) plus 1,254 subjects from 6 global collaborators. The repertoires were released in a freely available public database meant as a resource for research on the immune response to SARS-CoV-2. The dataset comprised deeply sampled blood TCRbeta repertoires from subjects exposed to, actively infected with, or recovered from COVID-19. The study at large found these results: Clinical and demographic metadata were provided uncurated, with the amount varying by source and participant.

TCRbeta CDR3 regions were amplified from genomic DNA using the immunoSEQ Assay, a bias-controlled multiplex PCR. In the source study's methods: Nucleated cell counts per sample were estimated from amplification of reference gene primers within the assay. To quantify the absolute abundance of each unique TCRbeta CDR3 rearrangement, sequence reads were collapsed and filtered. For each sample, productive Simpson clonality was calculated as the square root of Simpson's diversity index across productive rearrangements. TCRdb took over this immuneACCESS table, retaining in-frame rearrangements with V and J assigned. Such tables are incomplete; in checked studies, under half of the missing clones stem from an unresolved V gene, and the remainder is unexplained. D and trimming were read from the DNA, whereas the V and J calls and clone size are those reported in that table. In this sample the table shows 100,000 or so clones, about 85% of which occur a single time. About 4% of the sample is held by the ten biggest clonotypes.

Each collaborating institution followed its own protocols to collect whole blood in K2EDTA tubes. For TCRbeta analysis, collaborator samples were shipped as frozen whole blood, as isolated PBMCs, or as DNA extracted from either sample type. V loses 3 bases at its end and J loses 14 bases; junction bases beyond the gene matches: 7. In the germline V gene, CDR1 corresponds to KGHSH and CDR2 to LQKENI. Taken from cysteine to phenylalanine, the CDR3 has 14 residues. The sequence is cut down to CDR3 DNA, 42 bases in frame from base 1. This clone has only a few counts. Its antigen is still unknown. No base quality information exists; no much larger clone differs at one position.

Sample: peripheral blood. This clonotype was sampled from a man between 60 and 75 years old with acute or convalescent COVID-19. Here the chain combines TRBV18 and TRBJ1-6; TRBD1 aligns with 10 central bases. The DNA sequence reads TGTGCCAGCTCACCCGGACAGGGGGAGACGGCCCTCCACTTT. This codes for CASSPGQGETALHF.